The sequence of this TCR beta chain was determined in a study of early T cells in non-severe SARS-CoV-2 infection. The overall study: RNA in bulk from unsorted whole blood was sequenced, and chains were unpaired. General study results and limits: Lookups in VDJdb leaned toward anti-spike CD8 responses and missed private and CD4 specificities.

This clonotype was observed at least ten times. What it binds is not known. The CDR3 loop spans 18 amino acids. V lost 2 bases to trimming and J lost 3 bases, with 22 bases between them. In germline, CDR1 is SGHDN, CDR2 FVKESK. Individual cDNA molecules each received unique molecular identifiers attached to them. TCRdb processed the 5' RACE reads anew with MiXCR; each CDR3 protein has one entry. Here the sample spans tens of thousands of distinct CDR3 sequences, roughly 5% being singletons. The chain recombines TRBV14 with TRBJ1-1, with unresolved D. The material sequenced was whole blood, taken at baseline. The sequence was collected from an adult who was a healthcare worker with PCR-confirmed SARS-CoV-2 infection or an uninfected control (not recorded which). In DNA, the CDR3 is TGTGCCAGCAGCCAAAGACCGGGCCTAGAACTCCAGGACACTGAAGCTTTCTTT. It codes for CASSQRPGLELQDTEAFF.